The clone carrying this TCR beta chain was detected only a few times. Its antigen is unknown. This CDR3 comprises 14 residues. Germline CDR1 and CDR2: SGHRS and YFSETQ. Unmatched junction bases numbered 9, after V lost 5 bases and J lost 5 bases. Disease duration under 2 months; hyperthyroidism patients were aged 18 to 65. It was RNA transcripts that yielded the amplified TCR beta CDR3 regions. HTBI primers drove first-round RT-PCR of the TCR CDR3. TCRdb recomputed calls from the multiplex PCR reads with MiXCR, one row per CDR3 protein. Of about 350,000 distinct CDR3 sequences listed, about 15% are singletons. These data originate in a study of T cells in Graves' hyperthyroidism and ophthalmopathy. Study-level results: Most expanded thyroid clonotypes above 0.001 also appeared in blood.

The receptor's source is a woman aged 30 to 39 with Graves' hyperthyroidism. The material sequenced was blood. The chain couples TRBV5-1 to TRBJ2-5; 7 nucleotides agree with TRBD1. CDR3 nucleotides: TGCGCCAGCAGGTCCACAGGGGCGGAGGAGACCCAGTACTTC. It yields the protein CASRSTGAEETQYF.